This T cell receptor beta chain was identified in a study of PD-1 blockade in classical Hodgkin lymphoma. Regarding the study as a whole: Diversity similar to that of newly diagnosed patients was seen at baseline in complete responders. Underlying causes for the observed repertoire differences were not defined, possibly disease activity or prior therapy. The study found that TCR diversity rose significantly by C4D1 in CD4+ but not CD8+ cells.

The CDR3 is 18 amino acids. The time point denotes: cycle 4 day 1 (C4D1), after more than five weeks of nivolumab. Relapse after autologous stem cell transplantation occurred in every patient, and brentuximab vedotin exposure varied. It was by magnetic negative selection that CD4+ T cells were purified from thawed PBMCs. Repertoires were generated with immunoSEQ multiplex PCR, while TCRdb's copy carries only in-frame clones and drops some. The sample holds around 18,000 clones; around 75% are singletons and the top ten take around 2.1%. This clone has just a few counts. Its cognate antigen is unknown.

This sequence was found in a human donor with classical Hodgkin lymphoma. The genes are TRBV21-1 and TRBJ1-2; TRBD1, the table's D call, was not compared with the DNA. TRBV21-1 is a pseudogene segment. Sequenced here: CD4+ T cells from blood, sampled before the fourth cycle of nivolumab. The CDR3, as DNA: TGTGCCAGCAGCAAAGCCTACCTGACAGGGCCGGGGGAGTATGGCTACACCTTC. Encoded protein: CASSKAYLTGPGEYGYTF.